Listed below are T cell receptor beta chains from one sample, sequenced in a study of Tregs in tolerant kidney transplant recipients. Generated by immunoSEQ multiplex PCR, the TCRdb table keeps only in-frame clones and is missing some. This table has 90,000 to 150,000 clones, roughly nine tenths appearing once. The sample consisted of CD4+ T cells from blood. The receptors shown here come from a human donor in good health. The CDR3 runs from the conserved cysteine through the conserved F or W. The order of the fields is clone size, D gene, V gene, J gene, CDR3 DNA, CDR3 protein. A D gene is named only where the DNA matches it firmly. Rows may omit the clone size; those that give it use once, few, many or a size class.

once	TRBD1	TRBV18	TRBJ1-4	TGTGCCAGCTCACCCCAGGGGGGGGAAAAACTGTTTTTT	CASSPQGGEKLFF
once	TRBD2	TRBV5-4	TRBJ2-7	TGTGCCAGCAGCTTCCGGACTACTAGCGGATTACGTAAGCAGTACTTC	CASSFRTTSGLRKQYF
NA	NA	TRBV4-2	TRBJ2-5	TGTGCCAGCAGCCAATCGACAGCGCAAGAGACCCAGTACTTC	CASSQSTAQETQYF
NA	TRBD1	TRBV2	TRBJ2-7	TGTGCCAGCAGCTACGGGACAGGGGAAGTCCACGAGCAGTACTTC	CASSYGTGEVHEQYF
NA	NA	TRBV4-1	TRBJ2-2	TGCGCCAGCAGCCAACTGGCAGGGTCGAACGGGGAGCTGTTTTTT	CASSQLAGSNGELFF
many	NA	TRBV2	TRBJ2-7	TGTGCCAGCAAACAGGGAAGCGAGCAGTACTTC	CASKQGSEQYF
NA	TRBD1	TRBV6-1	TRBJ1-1	TGTGCCAGCAGGGTACGACAGGGACTCGAAGCTTTCTTT	CASRVRQGLEAFF
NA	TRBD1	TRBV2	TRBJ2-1	TGTGCCAGCAGCCCCCAGGGGGCCCACTACAATGAGCAGTTCTTC	CASSPQGAHYNEQFF
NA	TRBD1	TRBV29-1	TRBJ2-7	TGCAGCGTTTGCAATCGGACAGGGGGAACCTACGAGCAGTACTTC	CSVCNRTGGTYEQYF
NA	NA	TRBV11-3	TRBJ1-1	TGTGCCAGCAGCTTAGGGGTGAACACTGAAGCTTTCTTT	CASSLGVNTEAFF
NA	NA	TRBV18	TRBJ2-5	TGTGCCAGCTCACCACAGATAGAGACCCAGTACTTC	CASSPQIETQYF
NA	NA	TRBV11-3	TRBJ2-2	TGTGCCAGCAGCTCTCCCACCGGGGAGCTGTTTTTT	CASSSPTGELFF
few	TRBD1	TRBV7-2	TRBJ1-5	TGTGCCAGCAGCGGGACAGTCAATCAGCCCCAGCATTTT	CASSGTVNQPQHF
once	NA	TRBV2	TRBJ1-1	TGTGCCAGCAGGGGGGAGGCCACTGAAGCTTTCTTT	CASRGEATEAFF
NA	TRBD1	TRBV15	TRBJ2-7	TGTGCCACCAGCAGAGATCGGACAGGGAGCTCCTACGAGCAGTACTTC	CATSRDRTGSSYEQYF
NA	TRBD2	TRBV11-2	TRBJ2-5	TGTGCCAGCAGCACGGGACTAGCGGGGGGAGAGACCCAGTACTTC	CASSTGLAGGETQYF
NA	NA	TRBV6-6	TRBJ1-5	TGTGCCAGCAGTTACTCGGATCAGCGTCAGCCCCAGCATTTT	CASSYSDQRQPQHF
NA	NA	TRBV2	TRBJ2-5	TGTGCCAGCACCCAACTCGGAGGGGCCGGGACCCAGTACTTC	CASTQLGGAGTQYF
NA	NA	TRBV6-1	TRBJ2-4	TGTGCCAGCAGTGTTTACAGGGAAAGGAAAAACATTCAGTACTTC	CASSVYRERKNIQYF
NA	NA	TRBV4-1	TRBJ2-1	TGCGCCAGCAGCCAAGAATGGGGTGAGCAGTTCTTC	CASSQEWGEQFF
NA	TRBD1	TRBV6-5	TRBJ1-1	TGTGCCAGCAGACGGGACAGGGGGAACACTGAAGCTTTCTTT	CASRRDRGNTEAFF
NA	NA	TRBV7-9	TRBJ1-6	TGTGCCAGCAGCTTAGGGGGCAAGTCACCCCTCCACTTT	CASSLGGKSPLHF
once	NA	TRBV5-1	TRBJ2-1	TGCGCCAGCAGCTTGGAGAGGTATGAGCAGTTCTTC	CASSLERYEQFF
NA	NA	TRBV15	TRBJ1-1	TGTGCCACCAGCAGAGATGGCAGAAACACTGAAGCTTTCTTT	CATSRDGRNTEAFF
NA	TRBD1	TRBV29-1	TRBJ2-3	TGCAGCGTTGATGGGGGACAGGGAGGGACAGATACGCAGTATTTT	CSVDGGQGGTDTQYF
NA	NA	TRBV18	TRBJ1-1	TGTGCCAGCTCACCAAGGGGGTCCGAGAACACTGAAGCTTTCTTT	CASSPRGSENTEAFF
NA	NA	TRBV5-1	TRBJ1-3	TGCGCCAGCAGCTTGGCGGCCGCGGGCTCTGGAAACACCATATATTTT	CASSLAAAGSGNTIYF
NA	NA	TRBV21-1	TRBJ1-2	TGTGCCAGCAGCAAAGATCGGACAGGGGAAGACGGCTACACCTTC	CASSKDRTGEDGYTF
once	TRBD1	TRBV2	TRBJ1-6	TGTGCCACCCAGGACCGGGACAGGGTTTCAACGGGGGTTCGGGCCCTCCACTTT	CATQDRDRVSTGVRALHF
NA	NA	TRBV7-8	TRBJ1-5	TGTGCCAGCAGCTCCCTTAATAGCAATCAGCCCCAGCATTTT	CASSSLNSNQPQHF
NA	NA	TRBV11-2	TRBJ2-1	TGTGCCAGCAGCTTATCCGCCAGCTCCTACAATGAGCAGTTCTTC	CASSLSASSYNEQFF
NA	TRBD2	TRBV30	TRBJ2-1	TGTGCCTGGAGTCCCCGGACTAGCGGGGGTTGGAAGAATGAGCAGTTCTTC	CAWSPRTSGGWKNEQFF
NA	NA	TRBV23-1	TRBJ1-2	TGCGCCAGCAGTCAATCGGATGTTCCGGGGAAAAGGAACTATGGCTACACCTTC	CASSQSDVPGKRNYGYTF
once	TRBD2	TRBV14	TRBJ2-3	TGTGCCAGCAGCCGGGGTAGCGGGGATACGCAGTATTTT	CASSRGSGDTQYF
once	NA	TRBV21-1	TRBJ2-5	TGTGCCAGCAGCGATACCTGTAAAGAGACCCAGTACTTC	CASSDTCKETQYF
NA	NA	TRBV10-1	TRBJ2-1	TGCGCCAGCAAACCCCCGGGATTCTACAATGAGCAGTTCTTC	CASKPPGFYNEQFF
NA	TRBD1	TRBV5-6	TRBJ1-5	TGTGCCAGCAGCTTAGGGACAGGGGGAAATAGCAATCAGCCCCAGCATTTT	CASSLGTGGNSNQPQHF